The rows below give T cell receptor beta chains drawn from one sample of a study of cytomegalovirus exposure and HLA in healthy donors. The protocol was immunoSEQ multiplex PCR, while the TCRdb copy is restricted to in-frame clones and leaves out a portion. The repertoire consists of around 180,000 clones, with around 80% occurring once and the leading ten covering 1.2% to 1.5%. The sequenced sample was PBMCs. The receptors come from a woman under 40 in good health and CMV-seropositive. CDR3s include the opening cysteine and the closing phenylalanine or tryptophan. The D gene is left open where the match is weak. Rows may omit the clone size; those that give it use once, few, many or a size class.

>TRBJ2-3|TRBV30|TRBD2|NA
CAWSGGRKSPDTQYF
TGTGCCTGGAGTGGCGGGAGAAAGTCCCCAGATACGCAGTATTTT
>TRBJ2-3|TRBV2|NA|NA
CASSPLASTDTQYF
TGTGCCAGCAGCCCTCTAGCGAGCACAGATACGCAGTATTTT
>TRBJ2-7|TRBV13|TRBD2|NA
CASSPGTSGASYEQYF
TGTGCCAGCAGCCCCGGGACTAGCGGGGCCTCCTACGAGCAGTACTTC
>TRBJ1-1|TRBV5-5|NA|once
CASSLGRSNTEAFF
TGTGCCAGCAGCTTGGGCAGGTCGAACACTGAAGCTTTCTTT
>TRBJ2-5|TRBV29-1|TRBD2|NA
CSVASGIAETQYF
TGCAGCGTTGCCAGCGGGATAGCGGAGACCCAGTACTTC
>TRBJ2-1|TRBV10-1|TRBD1|NA
CASSTGTGYNEQFF
TGCGCCAGCAGCACCGGGACAGGCTACAATGAGCAGTTCTTC
>TRBJ2-1|TRBV6-4|NA|NA
CASSEISTHYNEQFF
TGTGCCAGCAGTGAAATTTCGACACATTACAATGAGCAGTTCTTC
>TRBJ2-7|TRBV2|NA|few
CASNGGVMEQYF
TGTGCCAGCAATGGCGGAGTCATGGAGCAGTACTTC
>TRBJ2-1|TRBV6-1|TRBD2|few
CASSEVIAGNNNEQFF
TGTGCCAGCAGTGAAGTTATAGCGGGAAACAACAATGAGCAGTTCTTC
>TRBJ2-7|TRBV10-3|TRBD2|few
CAISEYPSGGRYEQYF
TGTGCCATCAGTGAGTACCCTAGCGGGGGGAGATACGAGCAGTACTTC
>TRBJ2-7|TRBV6-5|NA|NA
CASSQGRVYEQYF
TGTGCCAGCAGTCAGGGTAGGGTTTACGAGCAGTACTTC
>TRBJ2-3|TRBV11-3|NA|few
CASSLDRQGPLSLDTQYF
TGTGCCAGCAGCTTAGATCGGCAGGGGCCCCTTTCGTTGGATACGCAGTATTTT
>TRBJ2-3|TRBV25-1|NA|NA
CASSRSPFTSTDTQYF
TGTGCCAGCAGCCGCTCCCCCTTCACTAGCACAGATACGCAGTATTTT
>TRBJ1-2|TRBV19|NA|NA
CASRQLQGTYGYTF
TGTGCCAGTAGACAGCTCCAGGGGACCTATGGCTACACCTTC
>TRBJ1-2|TRBV27|TRBD1|NA
CASSLRDRGKGDYGYTF
TGTGCCAGCAGTTTAAGGGACAGGGGGAAGGGCGACTATGGCTACACCTTC
>TRBJ2-5|TRBV9|NA|NA
CASSDTSWETQYF
TGTGCCAGCAGCGACACTAGCTGGGAGACCCAGTACTTC
>TRBJ1-1|TRBV11-2|NA|NA
CASSFRQENTEAFF
TGTGCCAGCAGCTTCCGACAGGAGAACACTGAAGCTTTCTTT
>TRBJ1-2|TRBV5-4|NA|NA
CASSFQGYGYTF
TGTGCCAGCAGCTTTCAGGGATATGGCTACACCTTC
>TRBJ2-1|TRBV28|NA|NA
CASSLGALQQFF
TGTGCCAGCAGTTTAGGGGCCCTCCAGCAGTTCTTC
>TRBJ2-4|TRBV4-3|TRBD2|NA
CASSPRLAGAGVDIQYF
TGCGCCAGCAGCCCTAGACTAGCGGGAGCCGGGGTAGACATTCAGTACTTC
>TRBJ2-1|TRBV10-1|TRBD2|NA
CASSESTASGSFNEQFF
TGCGCCAGCAGTGAGTCGACGGCTAGCGGGAGTTTCAATGAGCAGTTCTTC
>TRBJ1-4|TRBV5-1|NA|NA
CASSDGGLYGEKLFF
TGCGCCAGCAGCGATGGGGGCCTTTATGGGGAAAAACTGTTTTTT
>TRBJ2-2|TRBV7-6|TRBD2|NA
CASSPLVAGSGRDTGELFF
TGTGCCAGCAGCCCATTAGTGGCGGGTAGCGGGAGGGACACCGGGGAGCTGTTTTTT
>TRBJ2-5|TRBV5-1|NA|NA
CASSLSGSPQETQYF
TGCGCCAGCAGCTTGTCCGGGTCACCTCAAGAGACCCAGTACTTC
>TRBJ2-7|TRBV11-1|TRBD1|few
CASSFGTGTYEQYF
TGTGCCAGCAGCTTTGGGACAGGAACCTACGAGCAGTACTTC
>TRBJ1-1|TRBV5-5|TRBD1|NA
CASSLGGLDTEAFF
TGTGCCAGCAGCTTAGGGGGCTTGGACACTGAAGCTTTCTTT
>TRBJ2-1|TRBV5-1|TRBD2|NA
CASSLAPGGLYNEQFF
TGCGCCAGCAGCTTGGCCCCGGGAGGATTATACAATGAGCAGTTCTTC
>TRBJ2-1|TRBV6-6|NA|NA
CASSYSGGGYNEQFF
TGTGCCAGCAGTTACTCGGGGGGTGGCTACAATGAGCAGTTCTTC
>TRBJ2-7|TRBV5-1|TRBD2|NA
CASSFGLLAGAYEQYF
TGCGCCAGCAGTTTTGGGTTGCTAGCGGGAGCCTACGAGCAGTACTTC
>TRBJ1-4|TRBV25-1|NA|few
CASSSRSPTTGSNEKLFF
TGTGCCAGCAGTTCCCGCTCCCCGACGACAGGATCTAATGAAAAACTGTTTTTT
>TRBJ1-1|TRBV7-9|NA|NA
CASSGRSGDTEAFF
TGTGCCAGCAGCGGCCGGAGCGGGGACACTGAAGCTTTCTTT
>TRBJ2-7|TRBV5-4|NA|NA
CASSQRAPAEQYF
TGTGCCAGCAGCCAGCGGGCGCCGGCCGAGCAGTACTTC
>TRBJ2-3|TRBV9|NA|NA
CASTTVNTDTQYF
TGTGCCAGTACGACTGTTAATACAGATACGCAGTATTTT
>TRBJ2-7|TRBV5-4|NA|NA
CASSPQQGSSYEQYF
TGTGCCAGCAGCCCCCAACAGGGAAGCTCCTACGAGCAGTACTTC
>TRBJ2-7|TRBV6-6|NA|NA
CASTYGGLSYEQYF
TGTGCCAGCACCTACGGGGGGCTCTCCTACGAGCAGTACTTC
>TRBJ2-3|TRBV6-5|NA|NA
CASSTQDTQYF
TGTGCCAGCAGTACTCAAGATACGCAGTATTTT
>TRBJ2-1|TRBV7-3|NA|few
CASGLASYNEQFF
TGTGCCAGCGGGCTAGCGAGTTACAATGAGCAGTTCTTC
>TRBJ1-1|TRBV6-1|TRBD1|NA
CASSVETGRTEAFF
TGTGCCAGCAGTGTCGAGACAGGGAGGACTGAAGCTTTCTTT
>TRBJ1-1|TRBV27|NA|NA
CASSFRGTGFEAFF
TGTGCCAGCTCCTTTAGGGGGACCGGTTTTGAAGCTTTCTTT
>TRBJ1-4|TRBV7-9|NA|NA
CASSPTSGDDEKLFF
TGTGCCAGCAGCCCCACTAGCGGGGATGATGAAAAACTGTTTTTT
>TRBJ2-6|TRBV15|TRBD1|NA
CATSRYRGLSGANVLTF
TGTGCCACCAGCAGATACAGGGGGCTCTCTGGGGCCAACGTCCTGACTTTC